Listed here are 27 T cell receptor beta chains from one sample, sequenced in a study of cytotoxic CD8 clonotypes in ibrutinib-treated CLL. The table came from immunoSEQ multiplex PCR; TCRdb's copy has only in-frame clones and leaves some out. Seen here are tens of thousands of clones, approximately 81% observed once, and the top ten hold approximately 7.3%. The specimen was PBMCs, collected before ibrutinib treatment. The receptor source for this set is a human donor with chronic lymphocytic leukemia.

The rearrangement uses TRBV29-1 and TRBJ2-7; 7 nucleotides line up with TRBD1. From germline, CDR1 is SQVTM and CDR2 ANQGSEA. V dropped 7 bases and J dropped 4; count of bases not matched to a gene: 7. The CDR3 sequence is 12 residues long. CDR3 sequence reads: CSANLQGYEQYF. The CDR3 nucleotides are TGCAGCGCAAATCTACAGGGGTACGAGCAGTACTTC.

The chain is built from TRBV27 and TRBJ1-2; 11 nucleotides line up with TRBD1. This CDR3 region has 17 residues. Germline lookup yields CDR1 MNHEY and CDR2 SMNVEV (reference sequence). The ends lost 6 bases at V and 1 base at J; junction bases unmatched: 10. CDR3 loop: CASSRRTGGWDNYGYTF. The CDR3 bases are TGTGCCAGCAGCCGAAGGACAGGGGGCTGGGATAACTATGGCTACACCTTC.

The chain joins TRBV6-6 to TRBJ1-5, with no clear D. CDR1 and CDR2 from the germline V gene are MNHNY and SVGAGI (reference sequence). The CDR3 sequence is 16 residues long. The V gene lost 5 bases and the J gene lost 1 base, with 15 bases spanning the gap. The CDR3 coding sequence is TGTGCCAGCAGTACCCGGCCCGGAGGGAGCAATCAGCCCCAGCATTTT. This translates into CASSTRPGGSNQPQHF.

The chain has TRBV5-1 and TRBJ2-2; D gene uncertain. The CDR3 length is 12 residues. Germline CDR1 SGHRS, CDR2 YFSETQ. Trimming took off 6 bases at V and 6 bases at J, with 9 bases between the two ends. For the CDR3, the DNA is TGCGCCAGCACGGTCCGGCCCGGGGAGCTGTTTTTT. Translated: CASTVRPGELFF.

The rearrangement links TRBV2 to TRBJ1-2; maybe TRBD1 (5 bases). This CDR3 region has 14 residues. Germline CDR1 reads SNHLY; CDR2 reads FYNNEI. The V end was cut by 2 bases, the J end by 8 bases, with 15 bases between. The CDR3 coding sequence is TGTGCCAGCAGTGAACAGGTGTGGGGGGGAGGCTACACCTTC. Protein product: CASSEQVWGGGYTF. Complete variable domain (other parts from reference TRBV2 and TRBJ1-2): EPEVTQTPSHQVTQMGQEVILRCVPISNHLYFYWYRQILGQKVEFLVSFYNNEISEKSEIFDDQFSVERPDGSNFTLKIRSTKLEDSAMYFCASSEQVWGGGYTFGSGTRLTVV.

In this sample, this clone turned up once. The chain has TRBV7-9 and TRBJ2-1; no clear D gene. V was trimmed by 3 bases and J by 4 bases, leaving 10 bases between them. Per germline, CDR1 SEHNR and CDR2 FQNEAQ (reference sequence). The CDR3 is 14 residues long. The chain's CDR3 is CASSLGVGYNEQFF. Written as DNA, the CDR3 is TGTGCCAGCAGCTTGGGTGTGGGATACAATGAGCAGTTCTTC.

The J gene is TRBJ1-5, the V gene TRBV28, with D hard to call. Germline V gene sequence: CDR1 MDHEN, CDR2 SYDVKM. The CDR3 contains 12 residues. Trimming stripped 6 bases from V and 4 bases from J, with 7 bases between. CDR3 residues: CASRPPNQPQHF. CDR3 coding DNA: TGTGCCAGCAGGCCCCCGAATCAGCCCCAGCATTTT.

This chain uses TRBV6-5 with TRBJ2-3; no reliable D call. Germline V gene data show CDR1 as MNHEY and CDR2 as SVGAGI. Deletions cut 2 bases from V and 7 bases from J, with 4 bases between. The CDR3 spans 11 residues. This CDR3 is CASSYGNTQYF. For the CDR3, the DNA is TGTGCCAGCAGTTACGGAAATACGCAGTATTTT.

The genes are TRBV6-1 and TRBJ1-2; D perhaps matches TRBD1 (5 bases). Germline CDR1 reads MNHNS; CDR2 reads SASEGT. V lost 2 bases and J lost 4, with 11 bases in between. The CDR3 loop spans 14 amino acids. The CDR3 DNA reads as TGTGCCAGCAGTGAATGGGGCGGTTTCTATGGCTACACCTTC. It specifies CASSEWGGFYGYTF.

This chain joins TRBV7-3 and TRBJ2-2; 10 bases are a match to TRBD2. Germline lookup yields CDR1 SGHTA and CDR2 FQGTGA. CDR3 length equals 17 residues. V was pared by 5 bases and J by 1 base, with 7 bases of the junction left unmatched. CDR3 sequence: CASSAFLAGGNTGELFF. For the CDR3, the DNA is TGTGCCAGCAGCGCTTTTTTAGCGGGAGGGAACACCGGGGAGCTGTTTTTT.

This chain connects TRBV7-3 to TRBJ2-3; D is perhaps TRBD2 (5 bases). The CDR3 sequence is 16 residues long. V shed 2 bases and J shed 2 bases, with 14 bases lying between them. In germline, CDR1 is SGHTA, CDR2 FQGTGA. CDR3 DNA sequence: TGTGCCAGCAGCTTAGGGCTAGCTAGGAACACAGATACGCAGTATTTT. As protein: CASSLGLARNTDTQYF.

Only one count was recorded for this clone. For the CDR3, the DNA is TGTGCCAGCAGCGTCCGATCGGGGAGTGGGGAGCTGTTTTTT. Protein sequence: CASSVRSGSGELFF. The chain is built from TRBV9 and TRBJ2-2; D may be TRBD2 (5 bases). V shed 2 bases and J shed 8 bases, with 13 bases lying between them. The CDR3 spans 14 residues. In germline, CDR1 is SGDLS, CDR2 YYNGEE.

The rearrangement links TRBV5-1 to TRBJ2-5; 9 bases fit TRBD1. The CDR3 runs 15 residues. Germline V CDR1 and CDR2: SGHRS, YFSETQ. Trimming at V came to 7 bases and at J to 3 bases, leaving 10 bases not matched to a gene. CDR3 sequence (DNA): TGCGCCAGCCACAGGGGGCATAGTGGGAAAGAGACCCAGTACTTC. Translating it yields CASHRGHSGKETQYF.

The chain uses TRBV5-4 and TRBJ1-1; D may be TRBD1 (5 bases). V dropped 4 bases and J dropped 10 bases, with 20 bases sitting between them. Germline lookup yields CDR1 SGHNT and CDR2 YYREEE (reference sequence). This CDR3 contains 14 residues. The chain's CDR3 is CASSKGDPGRVAFF. The CDR3 coding sequence is TGTGCCAGCAGCAAAGGGGACCCCGGGCGAGTAGCTTTCTTT.

V and J are TRBV5-1 and TRBJ1-5; TRBD1 aligns across 7 bases. Germline values: CDR1 SGHRS, CDR2 YFSETQ. Trimming at V came to 4 bases and at J to 1 base, leaving 8 bases not matched to a gene. CDR3 size: 16 residues. This chain's CDR3 is CASSIGDSGSNQPQHF. The CDR3, as DNA: TGCGCCAGCAGCATAGGGGACAGCGGGAGCAATCAGCCCCAGCATTTT.

The rearrangement joins TRBV2 to TRBJ1-1; D not certain. CDR1 is SNHLY and CDR2 is FYNNEI in the germline V gene. V was trimmed by 7 bases and J by 6 bases, leaving 21 bases between them. CDR3 length: 15 residues. Here the CDR3 reads CASTRTVGSPSEAFF. The CDR3 DNA is TGTGCCAGCACAAGAACAGTCGGGTCCCCTTCTGAAGCTTTCTTT.

This clone has a single count. The chain joins TRBV19 to TRBJ2-3; 8 bases line up with TRBD1. This CDR3 contains 15 residues. CDR1 is LNHDA, CDR2 SQIVND, per germline (reference sequence). V lost 6 bases to trimming and J lost 0 bases; unmatched junction nucleotides: 5. The CDR3 DNA follows: TGTGCCAGTAGCCGGGACAGGAGAAGCACAGATACGCAGTATTTT. Protein product: CASSRDRRSTDTQYF.

The chain joins TRBV5-5 to TRBJ2-7; maybe TRBD2 (6 bases). CDR3 length equals 13 residues. V was pared by 7 bases and J by 3 bases, with 14 bases between. Germline V gives CDR1 SGHKS, CDR2 YYEKEE (reference sequence). Written as DNA, the CDR3 is TGTGCCAGCCGCCTCTACGGGAGCTACGAGCAGTACTTC. Amino acid sequence: CASRLYGSYEQYF.

The DNA of the CDR3 is TGTGCCAGCAGCTTATATTCTAGCATGGTCTGGGAGACCCAGTACTTC. This sequence encodes CASSLYSSMVWETQYF. This chain links TRBV7-2 with TRBJ2-5; D is possibly TRBD2 (5 bases). Deletions cut 2 bases from V and 5 bases from J, with 18 bases between. Germline CDR1 reads SGHTA; CDR2 reads FQGNSA. There are 16 residues in the CDR3.

This chain uses TRBV29-1 with TRBJ1-5, with 7 positions matching TRBD1. Germline loops: CDR1 SQVTM, CDR2 ANQGSEA. Trimming removed 4 bases from V and 6 bases from J; junction bases left unmatched: 9. This CDR3 is 14 amino acids long. The CDR3 protein is CSVVTGDVRQPQHF. The CDR3 region has the DNA TGCAGCGTTGTCACAGGGGACGTCCGTCAGCCCCAGCATTTT. Using reference TRBV29-1 and TRBJ1-5 for the parts outside the CDR3, the full variable domain is SAVISQKPSRDICQRGTSLTIQCQVDSQVTMMFWYRQQPGQSLTLIATANQGSEATYESGFVIDKFPISRPNLTFSTLTVSNMSPEDSSIYLCSVVTGDVRQPQHFGDGTRLSIL.

The CDR3 sequence is CASSRPYEQYF. In DNA form, the CDR3 reads TGTGCCAGCAGCCGCCCTTACGAGCAGTACTTC. The chain carries TRBV28 and TRBJ2-7; D gene uncertain. Trimming removed 6 bases at V and 4 bases at J, with 7 bases between. CDR1 and CDR2 from the germline V gene are MDHEN and SYDVKM. CDR3 length: 11 residues.

The genes are TRBV9 and TRBJ1-1; possibly TRBD1 for D (5 bases). The ends were cut back, 2 bases at V and 2 bases at J, with 16 bases in the middle. CDR3 length: 16 amino acids. Germline-derived CDR1 and CDR2 are SGDLS and YYNGEE. The CDR3 spells CASSVGWGGRNTEAFF. Here the CDR3 DNA reads TGTGCCAGCAGCGTGGGCTGGGGGGGACGTAACACTGAAGCTTTCTTT.

In regard to this clone: Mismatch with germline at one junction end may stem from a read error. CDR3 protein: CASSLDRTGYYEQYF. CDR3 nucleotide sequence: TGTGCTAGCAGCTTAGACCGGACAGGATACTACGAGCAGTACTTC. The rearrangement links TRBV7-7 to TRBJ2-7; 7 bases are shared with TRBD1. CDR1 SSHAT and CDR2 FNYEAQ come from the germline V gene (reference sequence). There are 15 residues in the CDR3.

The V call is TRBV27, the J call TRBJ2-1, with TRBD2 as a possible D gene (5 bases). Trimming cost V 3 bases and J 7 bases, with 16 bases left between them. CDR1 is MNHEY and CDR2 is SMNVEV in the germline V gene (reference sequence). This CDR3 spans 15 amino acids. This CDR3 is CASSLRAVKGNEQFF. The CDR3 nucleotides read TGTGCCAGCAGTTTGCGGGCTGTCAAAGGGAATGAGCAGTTCTTC.

The chain has TRBV19 and TRBJ1-3, with 9 bases that match TRBD1. The CDR3 spans 14 residues. V shed 4 bases and J 8 bases; nucleotides not matched to a gene: 6. CDR1 is LNHDA and CDR2 is SQIVND in the germline V gene (reference sequence). CDR3 loop: CASSTINRGHTIYF. CDR3 nucleotide sequence: TGTGCCAGTAGTACAATCAACAGGGGGCACACCATATATTTT.

To note about this clone: The sample has other DNA sequences that encode this CDR3 too. The rearrangement links TRBV6-6 to TRBJ1-4; D is uncertain. This CDR3 contains 16 residues. Deletions cut 0 bases from V and 0 bases from J, with 8 bases between. Looked up from germline, CDR1 is MNHNY and CDR2 is SVGAGI (reference sequence). In nucleotides, the CDR3 is TGTGCCAGCAGTTACTCGAACACCCCAACTAATGAAAAACTGTTTTTT. It translates to CASSYSNTPTNEKLFF.

The sample holds one count of this clone. The junction shows a germline mismatch at one end, possibly a read error. This rearrangement joins TRBV7-7 to TRBJ2-1; TRBD2 matches at 7 bases. This CDR3 is 14 amino acids long. CDR1 and CDR2 (germline): SSHAT, FNYEAQ (reference sequence). In nucleotides, the CDR3 is TGTGCTAGCAGCTTGAGCGGGGCTCTCAATGAGCAGTTCTTC. This encodes CASSLSGALNEQFF. The whole variable domain, filled in from reference TRBV7-7 and TRBJ2-1, reads GAGVSQSPRYKVTKRGQDVTLRCDPISSHATLYWYQQALGQGPEFLTYFNYEAQPDKSGLPSDRFSAERPEGSISTLTIQRTEQRDSAMYRCASSLSGALNEQFFGPGTRLTVL.